The 21 T cell receptor beta chains below all came from one sample that was sequenced in a study of T-cell memory formation after mild COVID-19. MiXCR, applied by TCRdb to the 5' RACE reads, yields one record per CDR3 protein. The sample yields roughly 170,000 distinct CDR3 sequences, about a fifth seen once. The sequencing input was PBMCs or a T cell subset sorted from them (not recorded which). The receptors here all came from a man between 18 and 35 years old who had mild COVID-19 (a few samples of this study predate the infection). Cell type and time point are not known.

This clonotype was seen only a few times. The CDR3 DNA is TGCAGCGTCGAATATAGGGTCAGCGGTGAGCAGTTCTTC. Its translation is CSVEYRVSGEQFF. The V call is TRBV29-1, the J call TRBJ2-1; weak D call: TRBD2 (5 bases). The CDR3 covers 13 residues. CDR1 and CDR2 from the germline V gene are SQVTM and ANQGSEA. Trimming removed 6 bases from V and 9 bases from J, with 18 bases in between.

There are a few counts of this clonotype. The chain joins TRBV2 to TRBJ2-3, with D unresolved. This CDR3 contains 13 residues. CDR1 is SNHLY and CDR2 is FYNNEI in the germline V gene. Between the trimmed V and J ends, which lost 4 bases and 1 base, there was a span of 6 bases. The CDR3 is CASSAYGTDTQYF. For the CDR3, the DNA is TGTGCCAGCAGTGCCTACGGCACAGATACGCAGTATTTT.

The CDR3 is CASSFGDGNQPQHF. The DNA of the CDR3 is TGTGCCAGCAGTTTTGGGGACGGAAATCAGCCCCAGCATTTT. The chain employs TRBV12-3 or TRBV12-4 and TRBJ1-5, with D perhaps TRBD1 (5 bases). CDR3 length equals 14 residues. V was clipped by 3 bases and J by 4 bases, with 10 bases between them.

The chain couples TRBV14 to TRBJ2-2; possibly TRBD1 or TRBD2 for D (6 bases each). Germline V gene lookup returns CDR1 SGHDN and CDR2 FVKESK. Trimming pared 4 bases from V and 1 base from J, leaving 19 bases between. The CDR3 sequence is 18 residues long. The CDR3 DNA reads as TGTGCCAGCAGCCCCCGAGGGGGGAGCGGATTGAACACCGGGGAGCTGTTTTTT. This encodes CASSPRGGSGLNTGELFF.

This clonotype was counted a few times. The V and J genes are TRBV21-1 and TRBJ1-6. TRBV21-1 is tagged as a pseudogene. The CDR3 runs to 13 residues. This chain's CDR3 is CASSRRGGSPLHF. Written as DNA, the CDR3 is TGTGCCAGCAGCCGCCGGGGGGGCTCACCCCTCCACTTT.

The gene calls are TRBV13 and TRBJ1-2; 7 nucleotides line up with TRBD1. V lost 6 bases, J lost 7 bases, and 5 bases stayed unmatched. In germline, CDR1 is PRHDT, CDR2 FYEKMQ (reference sequence). The CDR3 loop spans 12 amino acids. CDR3 DNA: TGTGCCAGCAGGACAGGGTATGGTGGCTACACCTTC. Its protein is CASRTGYGGYTF.

The count of this clonotype is one. This chain joins TRBV28 and TRBJ1-3; D is unclear. Per germline, CDR1 MDHEN and CDR2 SYDVKM. Trimming left V 5 bases short and J 0 bases short, with 17 bases between. The CDR3 totals 17 residues. CDR3 region: CASSARLGAFSGNTIYF. The CDR3 DNA follows: TGTGCCAGCAGTGCCCGTCTTGGTGCCTTCTCTGGAAACACCATATATTTT.

The V and J genes are TRBV11-1 and TRBJ2-3; 7 bases are shared with TRBD1. This CDR3 has 15 amino acids. Germline trimming cut 4 bases from V and 6 bases from J; bases unmatched to any gene: 10. CDR1 is SGHAT, CDR2 FQDESV, per germline (reference sequence). The CDR3 sequence is CASSSRTGALDTQYF. For the CDR3, the DNA is TGTGCCAGCAGCTCCAGGACAGGAGCGCTGGATACGCAGTATTTT.

Only a few counts were recorded for this clonotype. CDR3 sequence: CASNPTVSTDTQYF. The DNA for the CDR3 is TGTGCCAGCAACCCCACAGTTAGCACAGATACGCAGTATTTT. V is TRBV28 and J is TRBJ2-3, with no clear D. Germline lookup yields CDR1 MDHEN and CDR2 SYDVKM. This CDR3 comprises 14 residues. V gave up 7 bases and J gave up 0 bases, with 11 bases separating them.

The CDR3 is CSAGQTTDTQYF. Here the CDR3 DNA reads TGCAGTGCTGGACAGACCACAGATACGCAGTATTTT. The chain uses TRBV20-1 and TRBJ2-3, with D possibly being TRBD1 (6 bases). This CDR3 contains 12 residues. V was shortened by 5 bases and J by 2 bases, with 8 bases between the two germline ends. Germline V lookup: CDR1 DFQATT, CDR2 SNEGSKA (reference sequence).

CDR3 coding DNA: TGCGCCAGCAGCCACCCCCGAGGCCGGACTAATGGCTACACCTTC. This translates into CASSHPRGRTNGYTF. The chain combines TRBV4-3 with TRBJ1-2; D not resolved. Between the trimmed V and J ends, which lost 3 bases and 6 bases, there was a span of 17 bases. CDR1 and CDR2 (germline): LGHNA, YSLEER. There are 15 residues in the CDR3.

The chain joins TRBV4-1 to TRBJ1-6, with a weak D call TRBD1 (6 bases). The CDR3 runs 12 residues. The V gene lost 4 bases and the J gene lost 14 bases, with 12 bases spanning the gap. Germline V gene lookup returns CDR1 MGHRA and CDR2 YSYEKL. In DNA, the CDR3 is TGCGCCAGCAGCCGGGAACAGGGAACCCTCCACTTT. This translates into CASSREQGTLHF.

V is TRBV5-1 and J is TRBJ2-1; 9 nucleotides line up with TRBD2. V was pared by 5 bases and J by 7 bases, with 10 bases of the junction left unmatched. Germline-derived CDR1 and CDR2 are SGHRS and YFSETQ. This CDR3 spans 15 amino acids. The CDR3 reads CASRGSGGRENEQFF. In DNA form, the CDR3 reads TGCGCCAGCAGGGGAAGCGGGGGGCGCGAAAATGAGCAGTTCTTC.

The chain has TRBV25-1 and TRBJ2-7, with D uncertain. From germline, CDR1 is MGHDK and CDR2 SYGVNS. The CDR3 contains 12 residues. The ends were cut back, 0 bases at V and 5 bases at J, with 5 bases in the middle. The CDR3 DNA sequence: TGTGCCAGCAGTGAATATATTCACGAGCAGTACTTC. As protein: CASSEYIHEQYF.

Regarding this clonotype: A read error is likely, as this CDR3 ends without the conserved phenylalanine or tryptophan. J is TRBJ1-5 and V is TRBV6-5; D possibly corresponds to TRBD1 (5 bases). Germline CDR1 is MNHEY and CDR2 is SVGAGI. V was clipped by 4 bases and J by 0 bases, with 22 bases between them. The CDR3 spans 19 residues. CDR3 DNA sequence: TGTGCCAGCAGTTCCTCCCGAGCGGGACGGACCTATAGCAATCAGCCCCAGCATATT. Its translation is CASSSSRAGRTYSNQPQHI.

The chain employs TRBV5-1 and TRBJ1-1; D perhaps matches TRBD1 (6 bases). Trimming removed 5 bases at V and 6 bases at J, with 14 bases between. CDR1 is SGHRS, CDR2 YFSETQ, per germline. The CDR3 is made up of 13 amino acids. The CDR3 coding sequence is TGCGCCAGCAGTAACAGGGTATCCGCTGAAGCTTTCTTT. It is translated as CASSNRVSAEAFF. Full variable domain (outside the CDR3, taken from reference TRBV5-1 and TRBJ1-1): KAGVTQTPRYLIKTRGQQVTLSCSPISGHRSVSWYQQTPGQGLQFLFEYFSETQRNKGNFPGRFSGRQFSNSRSEMNVSTLELGDSALYLCASSNRVSAEAFFGQGTRLTVV.

This clonotype was detected only a few times. The V and J genes are TRBV7-2 and TRBJ2-2, with D unresolved. CDR1 and CDR2 from the germline V gene are SGHTA and FQGNSA. The CDR3 covers 12 residues. Trimming shortened V by 6 bases and J by 1 base, and 3 bases separated the two germline ends. This CDR3 is CASRMNTGELFF. As DNA, the CDR3 is TGTGCCAGCAGAATGAACACCGGGGAGCTGTTTTTT.

This clonotype has more than one count but fewer than ten. The chain carries TRBV7-2 and TRBJ2-2; D unclear. The germline V gene has CDR1 SGHTA and CDR2 FQGNSA. The CDR3 extends over 14 amino acids. V was cut by 2 bases and J by 5 bases, with 9 bases left in between. The CDR3 nucleotides are TGTGCCAGCAGCTTATCTGCTGGAACCGGGGAGCTGTTTTTT. Protein: CASSLSAGTGELFF. Filled out from reference TRBV7-2 and TRBJ2-2, the complete variable domain reads GAGVSQSPSNKVTEKGKDVELRCDPISGHTALYWYRQSLGQGLEFLIYFQGNSAPDKSGLPSDRFSAERTGGSVSTLTIQRTQQEDSAVYLCASSLSAGTGELFFGEGSRLTVL.

The rearrangement joins TRBV20-1 to TRBJ2-1, with TRBD1 identical over 7 bases. V trimming: 7 bases; J trimming: 1 base; junction bases outside the gene matches: 7. The CDR3 sequence is 14 residues long. Per the germline V gene, CDR1 is DFQATT and CDR2 is SNEGSKA (reference sequence). CDR3 in amino acids: CSVLGQKSYNEQFF. CDR3 nucleotides: TGCAGTGTGCTGGGACAGAAGTCCTACAATGAGCAGTTCTTC.

This clonotype appeared a few times. The chain uses TRBV6-6 and TRBJ1-2; TRBD1 matches at 9 bases. This CDR3 region has 15 residues. In germline, CDR1 is MNHNY, CDR2 SVGAGI (reference sequence). Trimming removed 5 bases from V and 4 bases from J; junction bases left unmatched: 8. The DNA of the CDR3 is TGTGCCAGCAGTCACGGGACAGGGAACGGCTATGGCTACACCTTC. Residues: CASSHGTGNGYGYTF.

V usage is TRBV7-8 and J usage is TRBJ1-1, with unresolved D. The CDR3 covers 12 residues. The V end lost 1 base, the J end lost 6 bases, and 6 bases lay between the germline ends. CDR1 is SGHVS and CDR2 is FQNEAQ in the germline V gene. This chain's CDR3 is CASSLEWAEAFF. CDR3 in DNA: TGTGCCAGCAGCTTAGAATGGGCTGAAGCTTTCTTT. Complete variable domain (other parts from reference TRBV7-8 and TRBJ1-1): GAGVSQSPRYKVAKRGQDVALRCDPISGHVSLFWYQQALGQGPEFLTYFQNEAQLDKSGLPSDRFFAERPEGSVSTLKIQRTQQEDSAVYLCASSLEWAEAFFGQGTRLTVV.